This T cell receptor beta chain was identified in a study of vaccination and CD4 T cells after COVID-19. Study information: The authors used overlapping spike peptides from SARS-CoV-2, HCoV-NL63, HCoV-OC43 and HCoV-229E to stimulate cells. Overall study findings and caveats: Clonotypes reactive to SARS-CoV-2 had a median that went up from roughly 21 to 40, but not significantly.

For this clonotype: Its target is unknown.

Germline-derived CDR1 and CDR2 are SEHNR and FQNEAQ (reference sequence). There are 15 residues in the CDR3. Germline trimming cut 5 bases from V and 0 bases from J; bases unmatched to any gene: 4. Treatment indicated: approximately 10-day PBMC culture with coronavirus spike peptide pools or control peptides (ViraFEST assay). Before the COVID-19 pandemic (2011-2018), CD4+ T cells were obtained from the unexposed donor. ViraFEST relied on peptide pools to expand antigen-specific T cells; the TCRs were sequenced afterward. Sequencing of DNA taken from cultured CD4+ T cells relied on the Oncomine TCR Beta short-read assay. The template was genomic DNA from cultured CD4+ T cells. TCRdb used MiXCR to reprocess the PCR reads, holding one entry per CDR3 protein. The repertoire has thousands of distinct CDR3 sequences, roughly 41% of them found once; the top ten carry roughly two fifths.

The sequenced material came from CD4+ T cells from blood, cultured in vitro. This rearrangement joins TRBV7-9 to TRBJ1-3; 7 bases agree with TRBD1. The clonotype originates from a human donor in good health. This CDR3 is CASSTDRDSGNTIYF. CDR3 nucleotides: TGTGCCAGCAGCACCGACAGGGACTCTGGAAACACCATATATTTT.